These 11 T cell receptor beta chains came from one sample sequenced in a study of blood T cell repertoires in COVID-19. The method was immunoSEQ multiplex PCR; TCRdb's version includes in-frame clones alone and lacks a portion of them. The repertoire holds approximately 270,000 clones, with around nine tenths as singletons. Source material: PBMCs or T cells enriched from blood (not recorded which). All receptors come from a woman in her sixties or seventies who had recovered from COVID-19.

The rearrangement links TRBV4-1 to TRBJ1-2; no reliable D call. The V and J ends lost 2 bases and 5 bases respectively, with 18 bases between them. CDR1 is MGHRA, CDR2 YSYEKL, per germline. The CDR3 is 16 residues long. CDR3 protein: CASSQTPGIQAYGYTF. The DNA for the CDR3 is TGCGCCAGCAGCCAAACCCCCGGGATTCAAGCATATGGCTACACCTTC.

CDR3 residues: CASSLQGYEQYF. The CDR3 DNA sequence: TGTGCCAGCAGCCTACAGGGCTACGAGCAGTACTTC. The rearrangement links TRBV7-8 to TRBJ2-7, with TRBD1 as a possible D gene (6 bases). The CDR3 loop spans 12 amino acids. Trimming stripped 5 bases from V and 3 bases from J, with 8 bases between. Germline V lookup: CDR1 SGHVS, CDR2 FQNEAQ.

The DNA of the CDR3 is TGTGCCTGGAGTGGGTGGGCCGATGAAAAACTGTTTTTT. It specifies CAWSGWADEKLFF. This sequence joins TRBV30 and TRBJ1-4; D gene uncertain. The V end lost 1 base, the J end lost 6 bases, and 9 bases lay between the germline ends. This CDR3 has 13 amino acids. Germline loops: CDR1 GTSNPN, CDR2 SVGIG (reference sequence).

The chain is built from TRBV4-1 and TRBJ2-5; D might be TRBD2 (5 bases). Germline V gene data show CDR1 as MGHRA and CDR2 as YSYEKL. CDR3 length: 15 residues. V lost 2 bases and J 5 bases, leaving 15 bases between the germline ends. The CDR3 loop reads CASSQFSGGPETQYF. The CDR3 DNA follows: TGCGCCAGCAGCCAATTCAGCGGCGGGCCCGAGACCCAGTACTTC.

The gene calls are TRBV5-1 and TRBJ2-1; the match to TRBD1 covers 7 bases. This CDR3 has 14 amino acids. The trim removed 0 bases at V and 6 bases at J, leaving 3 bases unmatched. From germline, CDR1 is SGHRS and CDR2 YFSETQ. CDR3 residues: CASSLGQGINEQFF. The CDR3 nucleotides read TGCGCCAGCAGCTTGGGACAGGGAATCAATGAGCAGTTCTTC.

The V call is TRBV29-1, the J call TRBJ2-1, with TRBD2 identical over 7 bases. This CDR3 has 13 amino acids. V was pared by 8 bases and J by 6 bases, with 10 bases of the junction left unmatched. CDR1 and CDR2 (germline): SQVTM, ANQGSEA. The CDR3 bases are TGCAGCCCACGGGGGGACCCCTCCAATGAGCAGTTCTTC. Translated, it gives CSPRGDPSNEQFF.

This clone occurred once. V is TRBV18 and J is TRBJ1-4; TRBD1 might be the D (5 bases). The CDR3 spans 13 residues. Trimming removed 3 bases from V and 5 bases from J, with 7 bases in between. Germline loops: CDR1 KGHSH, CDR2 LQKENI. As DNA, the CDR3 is TGTGCCAGCTCACCGGGGCGAAATGAAAAACTGTTTTTT. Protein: CASSPGRNEKLFF. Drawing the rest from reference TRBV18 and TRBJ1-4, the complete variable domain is NAGVMQNPRHLVRRRGQEARLRCSPMKGHSHVYWYRQLPEEGLKFMVYLQKENIIDESGMPKERFSAEFPKEGPSILRIQQVVRGDSAAYFCASSPGRNEKLFFGSGTQLSVL.

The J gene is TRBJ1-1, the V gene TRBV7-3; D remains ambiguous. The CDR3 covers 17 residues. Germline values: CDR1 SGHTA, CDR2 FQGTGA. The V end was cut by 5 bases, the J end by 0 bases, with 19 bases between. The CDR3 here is CASSPSGRAPVNTEAFF. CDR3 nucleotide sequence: TGTGCCAGCAGCCCCAGCGGACGGGCCCCCGTGAACACTGAAGCTTTCTTT.

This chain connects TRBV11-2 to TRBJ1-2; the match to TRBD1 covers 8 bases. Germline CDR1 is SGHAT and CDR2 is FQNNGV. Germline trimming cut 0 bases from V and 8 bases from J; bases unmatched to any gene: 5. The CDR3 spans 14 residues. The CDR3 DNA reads TGTGCCAGCAGCTTAGACCCCAGGGGGCTCGGCTACACCTTC. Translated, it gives CASSLDPRGLGYTF. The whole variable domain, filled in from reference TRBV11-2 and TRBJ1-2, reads EAGVAQSPRYKIIEKRQSVAFWCNPISGHATLYWYQQILGQGPKLLIQFQNNGVVDDSQLPKDRFSAERLKGVDSTLKIQPAKLEDSAVYLCASSLDPRGLGYTFGSGTRLTVV.

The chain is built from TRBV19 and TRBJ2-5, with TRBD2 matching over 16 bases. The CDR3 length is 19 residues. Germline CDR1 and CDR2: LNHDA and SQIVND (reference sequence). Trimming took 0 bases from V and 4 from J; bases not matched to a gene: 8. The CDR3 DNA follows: TGTGCCAGTAGTATAGAGGTCGGGACTAGCGGGGGGGGCCCAGAGACCCAGTACTTC. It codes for CASSIEVGTSGGGPETQYF.

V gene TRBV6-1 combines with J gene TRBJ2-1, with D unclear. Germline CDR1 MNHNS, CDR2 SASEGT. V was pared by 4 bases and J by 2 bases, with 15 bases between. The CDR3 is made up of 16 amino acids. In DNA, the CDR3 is TGTGCCAGCAGTGCAAGTAGGAGTCTTACCTACAATGAGCAGTTCTTC. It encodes CASSASRSLTYNEQFF.